The 5 T cell receptor beta chains listed next were all sequenced from one sample in a study of CD8 T cells in Susac syndrome (dated by TCRdb to about 2019). The library was obtained by the immunoSEQ multiplex PCR assay. RNA was extracted using the RNeasy kit, and about 0.45 to 1 ug of the RNA was reverse transcribed with random hexamers. The public reads were run again by TCRdb, first through fastp at Q25 and then through MiXCR, and only productive beta chains were kept. Each CDR3 protein appears once, grouped with its most common genes and DNA. The sample table lists some 160,000 distinct CDR3 sequences, roughly 94% of them with a count of one. Of the sample, 0.065% to 0.1% falls within the top ten clones. Sequenced material: CD4+ T cells from PBMCs. The receptors were sampled from a human donor in good health.

The genes are TRBV29-1 and TRBJ2-4; 7 positions match TRBD2. V lost 4 bases and J lost 8; bases outside the gene matches: 11. The CDR3 has 14 amino acids. From germline, CDR1 is SQVTM and CDR2 ANQGSEA. Written as DNA, the CDR3 is TGCAGCGTTGGGGAGAGCGGGGTCGGGGACATTCAGTACTTC. Its protein is CSVGESGVGDIQYF.

The chain combines TRBV27 with TRBJ1-1; D unclear. Between the trimmed V and J ends, which lost 3 bases and 6 bases, there was a span of 11 bases. CDR1 is MNHEY, CDR2 SMNVEV, per germline (reference sequence). This CDR3 comprises 13 residues. CDR3 residues: CASSFPNGAEAFF. The CDR3 DNA is TGTGCCAGCAGTTTCCCCAATGGGGCTGAAGCTTTCTTT.

The J gene is TRBJ2-7, the V gene TRBV27, with D possibly matching TRBD2 (6 bases). The V gene's germline CDR1 is MNHEY and CDR2 SMNVEV (reference sequence). The ends were cut back, 3 bases at V and 5 bases at J, with 17 bases in the middle. The CDR3 sequence is 15 residues long. The CDR3 nucleotides read TGTGCCAGCAGTTTTGGGGGACTCCCTCCCCACGAGCAGTACTTC. It yields the protein CASSFGGLPPHEQYF.

V usage is TRBV2 and J usage is TRBJ2-2, with D possibly TRBD2 on 6 matching bases. The germline V and J ends were trimmed by 7 bases and 6 bases, with 9 bases remaining between them. This CDR3 is 12 amino acids long. Germline CDR1 SNHLY, CDR2 FYNNEI. This CDR3 reads CASMEGAGELFF. As DNA, the CDR3 is TGTGCCAGCATGGAGGGCGCCGGGGAGCTGTTTTTT.

The rearrangement joins TRBV7-2 to TRBJ2-7; no clear D. Germline assignment: CDR1 SGHTA and CDR2 FQGNSA. The CDR3 is 13 residues long. The V gene lost 0 bases and the J gene lost 5 bases, with 8 bases spanning the gap. The CDR3 loop is CASSLARSNEQYF. The DNA for the CDR3 is TGTGCCAGCAGCTTAGCGAGGAGCAACGAGCAGTACTTC. Using reference TRBV7-2 and TRBJ2-7 for the parts outside the CDR3, the full variable domain is GAGVSQSPSNKVTEKGKDVELRCDPISGHTALYWYRQSLGQGLEFLIYFQGNSAPDKSGLPSDRFSAERTGGSVSTLTIQRTQQEDSAVYLCASSLARSNEQYFGPGTRLTVT.